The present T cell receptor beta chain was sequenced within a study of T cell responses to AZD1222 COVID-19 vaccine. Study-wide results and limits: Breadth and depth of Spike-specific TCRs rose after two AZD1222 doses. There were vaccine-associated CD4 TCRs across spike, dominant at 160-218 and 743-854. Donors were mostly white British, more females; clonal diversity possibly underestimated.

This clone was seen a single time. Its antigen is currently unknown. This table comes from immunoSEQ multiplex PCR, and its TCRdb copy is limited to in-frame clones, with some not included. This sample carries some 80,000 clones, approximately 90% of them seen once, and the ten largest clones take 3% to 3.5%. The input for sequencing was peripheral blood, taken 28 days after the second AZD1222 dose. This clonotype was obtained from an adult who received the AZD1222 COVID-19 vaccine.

DNA of the CDR3: TGTGCCACCAGTGATTTGGGCGAGCAGTACTTC. It specifies CATSDLGEQYF. J is TRBJ2-7 and V is TRBV24-1; D not certain. The CDR3 spans 11 residues. Trimming stripped 0 bases from V and 6 bases from J, with 2 bases between. The germline CDR1 and CDR2 sequences are KGHDR and SFDVKD.